This T cell receptor (beta chain) comes out of a study of T cell changes during pregnancy in multiple sclerosis (dated by TCRdb to between 2018 and 2020). Background for the entire study: The study looked at changes in the T cell repertoire across pregnancy in women with multiple sclerosis.

As regards this clone: Its recognized antigen is unknown. No base-level quality is on record; no much larger clone is a single base apart.

The library relied on the immunoSEQ multiplex PCR assay. TCRdb took over this immuneACCESS table, retaining in-frame rearrangements with V and J assigned. Such tables are incomplete; in checked studies, under half of the missing clones stem from an unresolved V gene, and the remainder is unexplained. The sample table contains tens of thousands of clones; only one count was recorded for over 75% of them. Roughly 5.2% of the sample rests with the top ten. The CDR3 measures 12 amino acids from cysteine to phenylalanine. Left in the record is the CDR3 DNA by itself, 36 bases read in frame from the first base. V is clipped by 2 bases and J by 7 bases, and the sequence between their germline boundaries is 10 bases long. Per the germline V gene, SGHDT is the CDR1 and YYEEEE is the CDR2.

The sequence links TRBV5-6 to TRBJ2-7; the D gene is unclear. The receptor comes from a female donor with multiple sclerosis, enrolled in a pregnancy study. The source was CD8+ T cells from peripheral blood mononuclear cells, collected before pregnancy. The CDR3 region reads CASSFLGEEQYF. In nucleotide form, the sequence is TGTGCCAGCAGCTTTCTAGGCGAGGAGCAGTACTTC. The reference TRBV5-6 and TRBJ2-7 proteins fill in what lies around the CDR3, so the full variable domain reads DAGVTQSPTHLIKTRGQQVTLRCSPKSGHDTVSWYQQALGQGPQFIFQYYEEEERQRGNFPDRFSGHQFPNYSSELNVNALLLGDSALYLCASSFLGEEQYFGPGTRLTVT.